This entry lists 27 T cell receptor beta chains sequenced from one sample in a study of blood T cell repertoires in COVID-19. This table comes from immunoSEQ multiplex PCR, and its TCRdb copy is limited to in-frame clones, with some not included. Of 250,000 to 350,000 clones in the sample, about 82% were seen once. What was sequenced was peripheral blood. The receptors stem from a woman in her forties or fifties with acute or convalescent COVID-19.

V and J are TRBV5-8 and TRBJ1-2; D not certain. The germline gives CDR1 SGHTS, CDR2 YDEGEE. V dropped 0 bases and J dropped 4 bases, with 7 bases sitting between them. CDR3 length: 13 amino acids. CDR3 DNA: TGTGCCAGCAGCTTGGTAGATGGCTATGGCTACACCTTC. Translating it yields CASSLVDGYGYTF.

The chain carries TRBV3-1 (or the pseudogene TRBV3-2) and TRBJ1-3, with D tentatively TRBD1 (5 bases). CDR3 length: 16 amino acids. Germline V gene sequence: CDR1 LGHDT, CDR2 YNNKEL (reference sequence). Trimming took 1 base from V and 0 from J, leaving 10 bases between them. The CDR3 sequence is CASSQVGGSSGNTIYF. The CDR3 DNA sequence: TGTGCCAGCAGCCAAGTGGGGGGGTCCTCTGGAAACACCATATATTTT.

The CDR3 is CASSLAGGFYEQYF. In nucleotides, the CDR3 is TGTGCCAGCAGCTTAGCGGGAGGGTTCTACGAGCAGTACTTC. This chain links TRBV28 with TRBJ2-7; 11 bases fit TRBD2. The CDR3 loop spans 14 amino acids. CDR1 and CDR2 (germline): MDHEN, SYDVKM. Unmatched junction bases numbered 4, after V lost 6 bases and J lost 3 bases. Together with reference TRBV28 and TRBJ2-7, the CDR3 gives the full variable domain: DVKVTQSSRYLVKRTGEKVFLECVQDMDHENMFWYRQDPGLGLRLIYFSYDVKMKEKGDIPEGYSVSREKKERFSLILESASTNQTSMYLCASSLAGGFYEQYFGPGTRLTVT.

This rearrangement joins TRBV28 to TRBJ2-1, with a possible D match to TRBD1 (5 bases). Germline CDR1 and CDR2: MDHEN and SYDVKM. The CDR3 loop spans 12 amino acids. V was cut by 2 bases and J by 11 bases, with 10 bases left in between. CDR3 amino acids: CASSLKRQQQFF. The CDR3 DNA follows: TGTGCCAGCAGTTTAAAACGACAGCAGCAGTTCTTC.

Points on this clone: Distinct nucleotide sequences in the sample also encode this CDR3. The chain carries TRBV18 and TRBJ2-7, with TRBD2 matching over 12 bases. V was pared by 3 bases and J by 3 bases, with 0 bases of the junction left unmatched. The CDR3 totals 14 residues. Germline CDR1 and CDR2: KGHSH and LQKENI. The CDR3, as DNA: TGTGCCAGCTCACCGACTAGCGGGAGCTACGAGCAGTACTTC. Encoded protein: CASSPTSGSYEQYF.

Of note for this clone: One end of the junction does not line up with germline, which may come from a read error. The chain recombines TRBV28 with TRBJ2-5; 10 bases agree with TRBD2. The CDR3 length is 13 residues. CDR1 and CDR2 (germline): MDHEN, SYDVKM. CDR3 residues: CASSLSLAGERHF. The DNA of the CDR3 is TGTGCCAGCAGTTTGTCCCTAGCGGGAGAAAGGCACTTC.

V gene TRBV19 combines with J gene TRBJ1-1; D gene unclear. Germline V gene data show CDR1 as LNHDA and CDR2 as SQIVND (reference sequence). The CDR3 is 14 amino acids. Trimming stripped 6 bases from V and 1 base from J, with 12 bases between. CDR3 amino acids: CASSLQFRNTEAFF. The CDR3, as DNA: TGTGCCAGTAGCCTGCAGTTCCGGAACACTGAAGCTTTCTTT.

This rearrangement joins TRBV27 to TRBJ2-7; 8 bases map to TRBD1. This CDR3 region has 17 residues. CDR1 is MNHEY and CDR2 is SMNVEV in the germline V gene (reference sequence). V lost 0 bases and J lost 3; bases outside the gene matches: 10. The CDR3: CASSLSFSGTGNYEQYF. The CDR3 nucleotides read TGTGCCAGCAGTTTATCGTTCTCCGGGACAGGAAACTACGAGCAGTACTTC.

DNA for the CDR3: TGCGCCAGCAGCCAAGAGTGGGACTCTTACACAGATACGCAGTATTTT. Protein: CASSQEWDSYTDTQYF. The chain combines TRBV4-3 with TRBJ2-3; perhaps TRBD2 as D (6 bases). Germline CDR1 and CDR2: LGHNA and YSLEER. V lost 0 bases to trimming and J lost 2 bases, with 12 bases between them. This CDR3 region has 16 residues.

Notes on this clone: One junction end disagrees with the germline gene, perhaps due to a read error. The rearrangement joins TRBV20-1 to TRBJ1-4; 7 bases fit TRBD1. The germline gives CDR1 DFQATT, CDR2 SNEGSKA (reference sequence). The CDR3 is 11 amino acids. This CDR3 is CSARSDRAACF. For the CDR3, the DNA is TGCAGTGCTAGGTCCGACAGGGCGGCGTGTTTT.

The chain recombines TRBV7-3 with TRBJ1-1; TRBD1 matches at 8 bases. Germline V gene data show CDR1 as SGHTA and CDR2 as FQGTGA. The CDR3 totals 16 residues. V lost 1 base to trimming and J lost 6 bases; unmatched junction nucleotides: 10. The DNA for the CDR3 is TGTGCCAGCAGCTTAAACTCACCCTCGACAGGGGCTGAAGCTTTCTTT. Translation: CASSLNSPSTGAEAFF.

This clone has only one observation. This chain joins TRBV15 and TRBJ2-3; D is unresolved. From germline, CDR1 is LNHNV and CDR2 YYDKDF (reference sequence). The CDR3 has 13 amino acids. Trimming cost V 4 bases and J 6 bases, with 11 bases left between them. Here the CDR3 DNA reads TGTGCCACCAGCATTCTTCGGGTGGATACGCAGTATTTT. It translates to CATSILRVDTQYF.

This clone came up a few times. The gene calls are TRBV5-1 and TRBJ2-3; 13 bases are shared with TRBD2. Germline CDR1 reads SGHRS; CDR2 reads YFSETQ. The CDR3 runs to 16 residues. Trimming cost V 3 bases and J 4 bases; bases outside gene matches: 5. The chain's CDR3 is CASSSRLAGGADTQYF. The CDR3 DNA sequence: TGCGCCAGCAGCTCTAGACTAGCGGGGGGCGCAGATACGCAGTATTTT.

The chain combines TRBV28 with TRBJ2-2; perhaps TRBD2 as D (5 bases). The germline CDR1 and CDR2 sequences are MDHEN and SYDVKM. Trimming shortened V by 8 bases and J by 1 base, and 14 bases separated the two germline ends. This CDR3 region has 15 residues. CDR3 DNA sequence: TGTGCCAGCGGCCTTAGCGCTGGGAACACCGGGGAGCTGTTTTTT. The encoded protein is CASGLSAGNTGELFF.

The chain is built from TRBV10-3 and TRBJ2-1; D might be TRBD2 (6 bases). Germline V gene sequence: CDR1 ENHRY, CDR2 SYGVKD. Trimming shortened V by 6 bases and J by 2 bases, and 17 bases separated the two germline ends. The CDR3 runs to 16 residues. CDR3 in amino acids: CAISTRAGRAYNEQFF. DNA for the CDR3: TGTGCCATCAGCACCAGGGCGGGAAGAGCCTACAATGAGCAGTTCTTC.

V and J are TRBV18 and TRBJ2-7; unclear D gene. The germline CDR1 and CDR2 sequences are KGHSH and LQKENI. There are 14 residues in the CDR3. V dropped 3 bases and J dropped 4 bases, with 13 bases sitting between them. CDR3 sequence: CASSPATSPYEQYF. CDR3 in DNA: TGTGCCAGCTCACCGGCCACCTCCCCTTACGAGCAGTACTTC.

The chain has TRBV5-5 and TRBJ2-2, with 11 bases identical to TRBD1. The CDR3 sequence is 15 residues long. The V gene's germline CDR1 is SGHKS and CDR2 YYEKEE (reference sequence). The junction had 9 bases not matched to a gene; V was cut back by 0 bases and J by 14 bases. DNA for the CDR3: TGTGCCAGCAGCTTGGCCCCGGGACAGGGGGGGAGACTGTTTTTT. Protein product: CASSLAPGQGGRLFF.

The rearrangement uses TRBV5-4 and TRBJ2-7, with D perhaps TRBD1 (6 bases). Germline-derived CDR1 and CDR2 are SGHNT and YYREEE (reference sequence). The CDR3 covers 14 residues. V shed 4 bases and J shed 2 bases, with 13 bases lying between them. For the CDR3, the DNA is TGTGCCAGCAGCCGTTTTGGACAGCCCTACGAGCAGTACTTC. Protein sequence: CASSRFGQPYEQYF. The variable domain in full, with the rest retrieved from reference TRBV5-4 and TRBJ2-7, is ETGVTQSPTHLIKTRGQQVTLRCSSQSGHNTVSWYQQALGQGPQFIFQYYREEENGRGNFPPRFSGLQFPNYSSELNVNALELDDSALYLCASSRFGQPYEQYFGPGTRLTVT.

The rearrangement uses TRBV3-1 (or the pseudogene TRBV3-2) and TRBJ1-1; D possibly corresponds to TRBD1 (5 bases). The CDR3 extends over 14 amino acids. Germline V gene sequence: CDR1 LGHDT, CDR2 YNNKEL (reference sequence). V dropped 4 bases and J dropped 5 bases, with 14 bases sitting between them. CDR3 DNA: TGTGCCAGCAGCCCAACGACCGGGGGGACTGAAGCTTTCTTT. Amino acid sequence: CASSPTTGGTEAFF.

This chain links TRBV7-2 with TRBJ2-7; 7 nucleotides agree with TRBD2. In germline, CDR1 is SGHTA, CDR2 FQGNSA. V lost 2 bases, J lost 0 bases, and 4 bases stayed unmatched. The CDR3 spans 15 residues. CDR3 residues: CASSLSWTSSYEQYF. The CDR3 DNA sequence: TGTGCCAGCAGCTTAAGCTGGACTAGCTCCTACGAGCAGTACTTC.

In the case of this clone: The same CDR3 also results from other DNA sequences found in this sample. The chain recombines TRBV28 with TRBJ2-3; a possible D gene is TRBD2 (5 bases). Trimming took off 2 bases at V and 1 base at J, with 10 bases between the two ends. The CDR3 loop spans 15 amino acids. Germline CDR1 reads MDHEN; CDR2 reads SYDVKM. In DNA form, the CDR3 reads TGTGCCAGCAGTTTAAGCGTGGGAGGCACAGATACGCAGTATTTT. Protein sequence: CASSLSVGGTDTQYF.

The chain uses TRBV7-6 and TRBJ2-7; D not certain. The CDR3 has 14 amino acids. Trimming left V 2 bases short and J 3 bases short, with 11 bases between. Germline V CDR1 and CDR2: SGHVS, FNYEAQ. The CDR3 nucleotides are TGTGCCAGCAGCTTATCCCCGAGCAACTACGAGCAGTACTTC. It encodes CASSLSPSNYEQYF.

The gene calls are TRBV28 and TRBJ1-2, with D unresolved. This CDR3 contains 15 residues. V dropped 8 bases and J dropped 3 bases, with 19 bases sitting between them. Germline V gene lookup returns CDR1 MDHEN and CDR2 SYDVKM. CDR3 protein: CASWTGFGDDYGYTF. The CDR3 nucleotides are TGTGCCAGCTGGACGGGTTTCGGGGATGACTATGGCTACACCTTC.

This rearrangement joins TRBV6-4 to TRBJ2-3, with a tentative D call TRBD2 (5 bases). The V end was cut by 2 bases, the J end by 2 bases, with 11 bases between. Germline CDR1 reads MRHNA; CDR2 reads SNTAGT. The CDR3 is 15 residues long. The CDR3 DNA sequence: TGTGCCAGCAGTGACGGCGGGTTTCTCACAGATACGCAGTATTTT. It specifies CASSDGGFLTDTQYF.

The rearrangement joins TRBV27 to TRBJ2-7; TRBD2 might be the D (5 bases). V gave up 2 bases and J gave up 2 bases, with 22 bases separating them. The CDR3 has 18 residues. Germline V gene sequence: CDR1 MNHEY, CDR2 SMNVEV (reference sequence). This chain's CDR3 is CASSLVRRGLAPTYEQYF. The CDR3 nucleotides read TGTGCCAGCAGTTTAGTCCGCCGTGGACTGGCGCCGACCTACGAGCAGTACTTC.

This chain links TRBV3-1 (or the pseudogene TRBV3-2) with TRBJ2-5; TRBD2 matches 10 bases. This CDR3 has 15 amino acids. V lost 6 bases, J lost 5 bases, and 9 bases stayed unmatched. CDR1 is LGHDT and CDR2 is YNNKEL in the germline V gene (reference sequence). CDR3 amino acids: CASRGLAPFGETQYF. CDR3 nucleotide sequence: TGTGCCAGCAGGGGACTAGCGCCCTTCGGGGAGACCCAGTACTTC.

The CDR3 nucleotides read TGCGCCAGCAGCAGGCGGCTAGCGGGAGGGGGAGATACGCAGTATTTT. Its protein is CASSRRLAGGGDTQYF. The chain combines TRBV5-1 with TRBJ2-3; 12 positions match TRBD2. The CDR3 contains 16 residues. The junction had 8 bases not matched to a gene; V was cut back by 4 bases and J by 5 bases. Germline CDR1 and CDR2: SGHRS and YFSETQ.